This T cell receptor (beta chain) comes out of a study of T cells in Graves' hyperthyroidism and ophthalmopathy. The hyperthyroidism was newly diagnosed and had lasted under 2 months; the patients were aged 18 to 65. In its sample, this clonotype was seen a few times. A single base separates this from a much larger clone, so it may be a read error. Amplification of TCR beta CDR3 regions was performed using RNA transcripts as template. The primer set for the first-round RT-PCR of the TCR CDR3 was HTBI. TCRdb redid the calling of the multiplex PCR reads with MiXCR, one entry per CDR3 protein. The profile shows about 690,000 distinct CDR3 sequences, 17% of them singletons. This clonotype was sampled from a man aged 50 to 60 with Graves' hyperthyroidism. Sequenced: blood.

The CDR3 loop reads CATAQGGEASPLHF. DNA of the CDR3: TGTGCCACCGCCCAGGGGGGGGAAGCTTCACCCCTCCACTTT. The chain employs TRBV15 and TRBJ1-6, with 7 bases fitting TRBD1. Germline V lookup: CDR1 LNHNV, CDR2 YYDKDF (reference sequence). The CDR3 spans 14 residues. The J segment lost 9 bases and the V segment lost 8 bases, leaving 10 bases of the junction unmatched.